One and the same sample provided the 20 T cell receptor beta chains below, sequenced in a study of shared clonotypes between healthy human individuals (dated by TCRdb to the early 2020s). Library generation was performed with the immunoSEQ multiplex PCR assay. Drawn from immuneACCESS, this table holds only the in-frame rearrangements with V and J called that TCRdb kept. Clones are partly lost; checked studies trace under half to an unresolved V gene and leave the rest unexplained. Here the sample has 600,000 to 750,000 clones; over 60% occur a single time. The ten largest clonotypes hold around 1.8% of the sample. The sequencing input was memory CD4+ T cells sorted from blood. Interpreted using the paper, the cell subset or site label stands for: CD45RA-negative fraction. Receptors originate from a young woman in good health.

V usage is TRBV9 and J usage is TRBJ2-3; perhaps TRBD1 as D (5 bases). The CDR3 runs 16 residues. CDR1 and CDR2 from the germline V gene are SGDLS and YYNGEE. V gave up 4 bases and J gave up 3 bases, with 18 bases separating them. Here the CDR3 DNA reads TGTGCCAGCAGCTTCAGTCCAGGGTGGGGTACAGATACGCAGTATTTT. Translation gives CASSFSPGWGTDTQYF.

The J gene is TRBJ2-1, the V gene TRBV27; tentatively, D is TRBD1 (5 bases). This CDR3 comprises 14 residues. Trimming took off 3 bases at V and 8 bases at J, with 14 bases between the two ends. Germline CDR1 MNHEY, CDR2 SMNVEV (reference sequence). The CDR3 sequence: CASSFQGGGDEQFF. The DNA for the CDR3 is TGTGCCAGCAGTTTCCAGGGTGGCGGCGATGAGCAGTTCTTC.

DNA for the CDR3: TGTGCCAGCAGCCTAAGCAGGTTTTCGAAATTCTTC. Protein product: CASSLSRFSKFF. The chain combines TRBV7-9 with TRBJ2-1; D remains ambiguous. The CDR3 spans 12 residues. Germline V CDR1 and CDR2: SEHNR, FQNEAQ (reference sequence). The V end was cut by 5 bases, the J end by 16 bases, with 18 bases between.

V is TRBV28 and J is TRBJ1-4; 11 nucleotides agree with TRBD1. The trim removed 6 bases at V and 7 bases at J, leaving 4 bases unmatched. The CDR3 covers 14 residues. Germline CDR1 MDHEN, CDR2 SYDVKM. In DNA, the CDR3 is TGTGCCAGCAGGGCCGGGACAGGGGGTGAAAAACTGTTTTTT. Translated: CASRAGTGGEKLFF.

The sample holds many counts of this clone. The sample has other DNA sequences that encode this CDR3 too. The J gene is TRBJ2-3, the V gene TRBV6-1; TRBD1 is a possible D gene (6 bases). With 2 bases removed from V and 0 bases from J, the gap between germline ends came to 9 bases. This CDR3 contains 15 residues. Germline-derived CDR1 and CDR2 are MNHNS and SASEGT. The CDR3 loop is CASSERGYSTDTQYF. CDR3 DNA: TGTGCCAGCAGTGAAAGGGGGTATAGCACAGATACGCAGTATTTT.

V gene TRBV28 combines with J gene TRBJ1-2; 8 bases are shared with TRBD1. Germline assignment: CDR1 MDHEN and CDR2 SYDVKM. This CDR3 spans 13 amino acids. With 2 bases clipped from V and 8 bases from J, the junction kept 4 bases outside the gene matches. In nucleotides, the CDR3 is TGTGCCAGCAGTTTACGGGCAGGGGGCGGCTACACCTTC. Translated: CASSLRAGGGYTF.

The rearrangement uses TRBV19 and TRBJ1-2, with 9 positions matching TRBD1. Germline CDR1 reads LNHDA; CDR2 reads SQIVND (reference sequence). This CDR3 has 13 amino acids. V dropped 4 bases and J dropped 4; count of bases not matched to a gene: 1. CDR3 region: CASSRTGAYGYTF. In DNA form, the CDR3 reads TGTGCCAGTAGTAGGACAGGGGCCTATGGCTACACCTTC.

The chain carries TRBV6-6 and TRBJ1-5; 7 bases fit TRBD1. V was clipped by 6 bases and J by 2 bases; unmatched bases: 4. The CDR3 runs 14 residues. Looked up from germline, CDR1 is MNHNY and CDR2 is SVGAGI (reference sequence). The CDR3 DNA sequence: TGTGCCAGCAGCCCCGGGACAGGCAATCAGCCCCAGCATTTT. This codes for CASSPGTGNQPQHF.

J is TRBJ1-1 and V is TRBV29-1; TRBD1 might be the D (6 bases). This CDR3 region has 14 residues. Germline CDR1 reads SQVTM; CDR2 reads ANQGSEA. V lost 5 bases and J 3 bases, leaving 16 bases between the germline ends. The CDR3 bases are TGCAGCGTTAGGACAGTATCTTTGGACACTGAAGCTTTCTTT. This codes for CSVRTVSLDTEAFF.

The chain couples TRBV7-8 to TRBJ2-1; 8 bases agree with TRBD2. Germline V lookup: CDR1 SGHVS, CDR2 FQNEAQ. V dropped 4 bases and J dropped 3; count of bases not matched to a gene: 5. The CDR3 has 15 amino acids. The CDR3 reads CASSSRGLDYNEQFF. The CDR3, as DNA: TGTGCCAGCAGCTCCAGGGGACTAGACTACAATGAGCAGTTCTTC.

This clone was recorded a few times. This chain connects TRBV5-1 to TRBJ2-6; 9 nucleotides line up with TRBD2. The length of the CDR3 is 18 residues. With V trimmed by 2 bases and J by 2 bases, 8 bases remained unmatched. Germline CDR1 reads SGHRS; CDR2 reads YFSETQ. The CDR3 DNA reads TGCGCCAGCAGCTTTAAGGTAGCGGGAGCTACTGGGGCCAACGTCCTGACTTTC. Translated, it gives CASSFKVAGATGANVLTF.

The CDR3 reads CSVDRPSGTDTQYF. For the CDR3, the DNA is TGCAGCGTTGATAGGCCTAGTGGTACAGATACGCAGTATTTT. The V gene is TRBV29-1, the J gene TRBJ2-3; no firm D call. V gave up 3 bases and J gave up 3 bases, with 13 bases separating them. CDR3 length: 14 residues. Germline lookup yields CDR1 SQVTM and CDR2 ANQGSEA.

This chain connects TRBV5-1 to TRBJ2-3; 9 bases align to TRBD2. The germline V gene encodes CDR1 SGHRS and CDR2 YFSETQ. The CDR3 spans 16 residues. J lost 2 bases, V lost 3 bases, and 7 bases had no gene match. CDR3 loop: CASSSYSGSATDTQYF. The CDR3 DNA reads TGCGCCAGCAGCTCCTATAGCGGGAGCGCCACAGATACGCAGTATTTT.

J is TRBJ1-1 and V is TRBV11-2; D unresolved. The CDR3 spans 13 residues. V was pared by 10 bases and J by 0 bases, with 12 bases between. CDR1 is SGHAT and CDR2 is FQNNGV in the germline V gene. The CDR3 DNA reads TGTGCCACCAGACAAGCGATGAACACTGAAGCTTTCTTT. Residues: CATRQAMNTEAFF.

The chain couples TRBV5-1 to TRBJ2-7, with 8 bases matching TRBD1. V dropped 4 bases and J dropped 3; count of bases not matched to a gene: 12. The CDR3 has 16 residues. CDR1 and CDR2 from the germline V gene are SGHRS and YFSETQ. The CDR3: CASSLSYGDRSYEQYF. CDR3 in DNA: TGCGCCAGCAGCCTCTCATACGGGGACAGGAGCTACGAGCAGTACTTC.

The J gene is TRBJ1-2, the V gene TRBV28; the match to TRBD1 covers 7 bases. The germline gives CDR1 MDHEN, CDR2 SYDVKM. The CDR3 extends over 15 amino acids. Trimming cost V 5 bases and J 5 bases; bases outside gene matches: 11. DNA of the CDR3: TGTGCCAGCAGTCCTCATAGTCAGGGGGGTTATGGCTACACCTTC. It yields the protein CASSPHSQGGYGYTF.

The chain combines TRBV11-2 with TRBJ2-3; the match to TRBD2 covers 10 bases. Trimming at V came to 5 bases and at J to 2 bases, leaving 13 bases not matched to a gene. The length of the CDR3 is 18 residues. CDR1 SGHAT and CDR2 FQNNGV come from the germline V gene. CDR3 amino acids: CASSALSGRASSTDTQYF. CDR3 nucleotide sequence: TGTGCCAGCAGCGCCCTGAGCGGGAGGGCCTCTTCCACAGATACGCAGTATTTT.

V is TRBV5-1 and J is TRBJ1-1; TRBD1 might be the D (5 bases). Deletions cut 4 bases from V and 1 base from J, with 11 bases between. The CDR3 runs 14 residues. CDR1 and CDR2 (germline): SGHRS, YFSETQ. The CDR3 reads CASSPDTTNTEAFF. The CDR3 DNA is TGCGCCAGCAGCCCGGACACAACGAACACTGAAGCTTTCTTT.

This chain links TRBV27 with TRBJ2-7; no reliable D call. CDR1 and CDR2 from the germline V gene are MNHEY and SMNVEV (reference sequence). Trimming removed 6 bases at V and 9 bases at J, with 21 bases between. This CDR3 is built from 14 residues. The CDR3 nucleotides are TGTGCCAGCAGAGACCCTGGGCCCCGAGGTGTGCAGTACTTC. This encodes CASRDPGPRGVQYF.

This clone was recorded only once. The chain uses TRBV10-3 and TRBJ2-5; D possibly corresponds to TRBD2 (6 bases). The CDR3 is made up of 12 amino acids. The germline gives CDR1 ENHRY, CDR2 SYGVKD. Trimming took off 10 bases at V and 2 bases at J, with 11 bases between the two ends. CDR3 loop: CATAGLQETQYF. Written as DNA, the CDR3 is TGTGCCACCGCGGGGCTACAAGAGACCCAGTACTTC.